This TCR beta chain was obtained from a study of technical replicates of blood from four donors. Germline lookup yields CDR1 SGDLS and CDR2 YYNGEE. With V trimmed by 4 bases and J by 2 bases, 4 bases remained unmatched. This CDR3 spans 16 amino acids. This table comes from immunoSEQ multiplex PCR, and its TCRdb copy is limited to in-frame clones, with some not included. This sample has 65,000 to 85,000 clones; about 98% occur once, and the top ten carry approximately 0.15%. The sequence derives from a human donor in good health. This chain connects TRBV9 to TRBJ2-5, with TRBD2 matching 14 bases. The sample taken for sequencing was T cells isolated from PBMCs. DNA of the CDR3: TGTGCCAGCAGCTTCCGGACTAGCGGGGGGCAAGAGACCCAGTACTTC. Protein sequence: CASSFRTSGGQETQYF.